This TCR beta chain originates from a study of PD-L1 blockade in urothelial cancer. As for the study in general: The authors examined blood 3 weeks (second dose) and 6 weeks after treatment start. T cells numbered a median of about 140,000 in the blood samples. Findings of the study overall: TCR clonality was measured in pretreatment peripheral blood. Clonality below the median predicted better survival.

There are a few counts of this clone. The target antigen is unknown. As to time point: pretreatment peripheral blood. The germline gives CDR1 KGHSH, CDR2 LQKENI. V dropped 4 bases and J dropped 10; count of bases not matched to a gene: 7. The CDR3 runs 14 residues. Only in-frame clones appear in the TCRdb table, and some are missing; sequencing was by immunoSEQ multiplex PCR. The data hold 90,000 or so clones, with 90% observed a single time. The material was PBMCs, obtained around atezolizumab (anti-PD-L1) treatment. V is TRBV18 and J is TRBJ1-6; 7 nucleotides line up with TRBD1. The receptor comes from a man in his sixties with urothelial cancer. This CDR3 is CASSLTGARSPLHF. The DNA for the CDR3 is TGTGCCAGCTCACTTACAGGGGCAAGATCACCCCTCCACTTT.